These 14 T cell receptor beta chains originate from one sample sequenced in a study of coeliac disease. Libraries were prepared by immunoSEQ multiplex PCR; TCRdb keeps only in-frame clonotypes and omits some of them. Among under 4,500 clones listed, roughly 60% were seen once. The sequencing sample was made of intraepithelial lymphocytes from the gut. The receptors derive from a human donor with active celiac disease.

The chain recombines TRBV19 with TRBJ1-5, with D unresolved. CDR3 size: 15 residues. From germline, CDR1 is LNHDA and CDR2 SQIVND (reference sequence). Deletions cut 4 bases from V and 1 base from J, with 11 bases between. CDR3 sequence reads: CASSRGIRSNQPQHF. The CDR3 region has the DNA TGTGCCAGTAGTAGAGGGATACGGAGCAATCAGCCCCAGCATTTT.

This clone was seen just once. The rearrangement uses TRBV7-9 and TRBJ2-5; D remains ambiguous. Germline values: CDR1 SEHNR, CDR2 FQNEAQ (reference sequence). V was trimmed by 4 bases and J by 5 bases, leaving 17 bases between them. The CDR3 contains 15 residues. The DNA for the CDR3 is TGTGCCAGCAGCTCCCTGCGAGGTATGGGTGAGACCCAGTACTTC. Its translation is CASSSLRGMGETQYF. Together with reference TRBV7-9 and TRBJ2-5, the CDR3 gives the full variable domain: DTGVSQNPRHKITKRGQNVTFRCDPISEHNRLYWYRQTLGQGPEFLTYFQNEAQLEKSRLLSDRFSAERPKGSFSTLEIQRTEQGDSAMYLCASSSLRGMGETQYFGPGTRLLVL.

This clone was detected once. The V call is TRBV30, the J call TRBJ1-4; D perhaps matches TRBD1 (5 bases). The CDR3 covers 10 residues. Germline-derived CDR1 and CDR2 are GTSNPN and SVGIG (reference sequence). V was clipped by 5 bases and J by 16 bases, with 14 bases between them. The CDR3 reads CAWGSDNPFF. The CDR3 DNA is TGTGCCTGGGGGTCGGACAATCCGTTTTTT. Together with reference TRBV30 and TRBJ1-4, the CDR3 gives the full variable domain: SQTIHQWPATLVQPVGSPLSLECTVEGTSNPNLYWYRQAAGRGLQLLFYSVGIGQISSEVPQNLSASRPQDRQFILSSKKLLLSDSGFYLCAWGSDNPFFGSGTQLSVL.

The chain recombines TRBV5-1 with TRBJ2-7; TRBD2 matches at 12 bases. With 4 bases clipped from V and 3 bases from J, the junction kept 5 bases outside the gene matches. Germline CDR1 and CDR2: SGHRS and YFSETQ. This CDR3 is built from 15 residues. The CDR3 nucleotides read TGCGCCAGCAGCCAGACTAGCGGGAGTATCTACGAGCAGTACTTC. Its translation is CASSQTSGSIYEQYF. Complete variable domain (other parts from reference TRBV5-1 and TRBJ2-7): KAGVTQTPRYLIKTRGQQVTLSCSPISGHRSVSWYQQTPGQGLQFLFEYFSETQRNKGNFPGRFSGRQFSNSRSEMNVSTLELGDSALYLCASSQTSGSIYEQYFGPGTRLTVT.

V is TRBV29-1 and J is TRBJ1-2, with TRBD1 as a possible D gene (5 bases). Looked up from germline, CDR1 is SQVTM and CDR2 is ANQGSEA. The CDR3 totals 11 residues. V lost 2 bases and J 11 bases, leaving 12 bases between the germline ends. The CDR3 sequence is CSVERSGRYTF. In DNA form, the CDR3 reads TGCAGCGTTGAAAGGTCAGGGAGGTACACCTTC.

This clone was detected only a few times. V and J are TRBV9 and TRBJ2-7; D is undetermined. Trimming stripped 4 bases from V and 2 bases from J, with 4 bases between. Germline CDR1 and CDR2: SGDLS and YYNGEE. This CDR3 has 11 amino acids. The CDR3 loop reads CASSSTYEQYF. The CDR3 DNA follows: TGTGCCAGCAGCTCAACCTACGAGCAGTACTTC.

The chain carries TRBV7-9 and TRBJ2-7; tentative D call: TRBD1 (6 bases). CDR3 size: 15 residues. CDR1 SEHNR and CDR2 FQNEAQ come from the germline V gene (reference sequence). The ends were cut back, 5 bases at V and 5 bases at J, with 19 bases in the middle. The CDR3 DNA is TGTGCCAGCAGCCCAAAATTGGCACAGGGCCACGAGCAGTACTTC. It yields the protein CASSPKLAQGHEQYF.

V and J are TRBV28 and TRBJ2-2; D uncertain. Trimming removed 6 bases at V and 5 bases at J, with 7 bases between. This CDR3 has 12 amino acids. The germline V gene encodes CDR1 MDHEN and CDR2 SYDVKM. CDR3 bases: TGTGCCAGCAGCCAACTAACCGGGGAGCTGTTTTTT. It codes for CASSQLTGELFF.

This chain connects TRBV5-1 to TRBJ1-1, with 12 bases that match TRBD1. V lost 0 bases, J lost 7 bases, and 7 bases stayed unmatched. The CDR3 totals 16 residues. Germline-derived CDR1 and CDR2 are SGHRS and YFSETQ. This chain's CDR3 is CASSLVGTGGAVEAFF. CDR3 nucleotides: TGCGCCAGCAGCTTGGTTGGGACAGGGGGCGCGGTTGAAGCTTTCTTT.

The V gene is TRBV27, the J gene TRBJ2-3; D is possibly TRBD2 (6 bases). V was pared by 1 base and J by 4 bases, with 21 bases between. CDR1 is MNHEY and CDR2 is SMNVEV in the germline V gene (reference sequence). This CDR3 has 18 amino acids. The CDR3 spells CASSLFGGAGWGADTQYF. The DNA of the CDR3 is TGTGCCAGCAGTTTATTCGGGGGTGCGGGATGGGGGGCAGATACGCAGTATTTT.

This clone is judged large. The chain has TRBV13 and TRBJ1-2, with 11 bases fitting TRBD1. The CDR3 covers 18 residues. The V segment lost 3 bases and the J segment 4 bases; nucleotides outside the gene matches: 13. Germline CDR1 is PRHDT and CDR2 is FYEKMQ (reference sequence). The CDR3 DNA is TGTGCCAGCAGCTTCCGGGACAGGGGGATATCGAGCAGCTATGGCTACACCTTC. This encodes CASSFRDRGISSSYGYTF.

The rearrangement joins TRBV7-3 to TRBJ2-1, with D possibly being TRBD1 (5 bases). V was cut by 6 bases and J by 0 bases, with 12 bases left in between. Germline loops: CDR1 SGHTA, CDR2 FQGTGA. The CDR3 has 15 residues. CDR3 loop: CASRPRQNSYNEQFF. Written as DNA, the CDR3 is TGTGCCAGCAGACCTAGACAGAACTCCTACAATGAGCAGTTCTTC.

This chain connects TRBV9 to TRBJ2-7; 8 bases map to TRBD2. Trimming cost V 4 bases and J 3 bases; bases outside gene matches: 18. CDR3 size: 18 residues. The germline V gene has CDR1 SGDLS and CDR2 YYNGEE. The CDR3 DNA follows: TGTGCCAGCAGCTCCAACTATAAGGCGGGAGGCTCCCTCTACGAGCAGTACTTC. Its translation: CASSSNYKAGGSLYEQYF.

The chain recombines TRBV4-3 with TRBJ2-1; 8 positions agree with TRBD2. CDR1 is LGHNA, CDR2 YSLEER, per germline. With V trimmed by 1 base and J by 6 bases, 14 bases remained unmatched. The CDR3 loop spans 18 amino acids. The CDR3 region is CASSQAGGEREMGNEQFF. DNA of the CDR3: TGCGCCAGCAGCCAAGCAGGAGGGGAGCGGGAGATGGGCAATGAGCAGTTCTTC.